Presented here are 26 T cell receptor beta chains from one specimen sequenced in a study of T cells in Graves' hyperthyroidism and ophthalmopathy. RNA transcripts gave rise to amplified TCR beta CDR3 regions. The HTBI set primed first-round TCR CDR3 RT-PCR. MiXCR, applied by TCRdb to the multiplex PCR reads, yields one record per CDR3 protein. The data hold approximately 720,000 distinct CDR3 sequences, with roughly a sixth observed a single time. Sequenced input: blood. Source of these receptors: a woman aged 45-65 years with Graves' hyperthyroidism that later progressed to Graves' ophthalmopathy.

In its sample, this clonotype was seen many times. The chain carries TRBV11-2 and TRBJ1-2; 7 nucleotides line up with TRBD1. The CDR3 length is 14 residues. Per the germline V gene, CDR1 is SGHAT and CDR2 is FQNNGV. V shed 9 bases, J shed 0 bases, and the junction held 7 bases outside the gene matches. CDR3 nucleotide sequence: TGTGCCAGTAAAGGGGGCGATTCTAACTATGGCTACACCTTC. This codes for CASKGGDSNYGYTF.

Notes on this clonotype: This could be a read error, since a much larger clone is one nucleotide away. The rearrangement uses TRBV3-1 and TRBJ2-1; TRBD2 matches 9 bases. V lost 3 bases and J lost 10; bases outside the gene matches: 19. The germline gives CDR1 LGHDT, CDR2 YNNKEL (reference sequence). This CDR3 is built from 18 residues. The CDR3 nucleotides read TGTGCCAGCAGCCACTGCCCCCTAGCGGGGCCTCAAGGGCTAGAGCAGTTCTTC. It is translated as CASSHCPLAGPQGLEQFF.

This clonotype was counted ten times or more. The rearrangement uses TRBV7-3 and TRBJ2-1; no clear D gene. The germline CDR1 and CDR2 sequences are SGHTA and FQGTGA. CDR3 length equals 16 residues. Trimming cost V 0 bases and J 4 bases, with 13 bases left between them. CDR3 protein: CASSLTVTLQYNEQFF. DNA of the CDR3: TGTGCCAGCAGCTTAACAGTCACGCTCCAATACAATGAGCAGTTCTTC.

This clonotype was detected many times. The chain links TRBV30 to TRBJ2-5; 7 nucleotides match TRBD1. Unmatched junction bases numbered 7, after V lost 4 bases and J lost 2 bases. This CDR3 is built from 14 residues. The germline V gene has CDR1 GTSNPN and CDR2 SVGIG (reference sequence). This CDR3 is CAWNRGRGQETQYF. The CDR3, as DNA: TGTGCCTGGAATCGCGGCAGGGGGCAAGAGACCCAGTACTTC.

This clonotype occurred a few times. The chain combines TRBV12-3 or TRBV12-4 with TRBJ1-5, with D possibly TRBD1 on 5 matching bases. V lost 5 bases and J lost 5, with 13 bases in between. This CDR3 is built from 14 residues. The CDR3 nucleotides are TGTGCCAGCAGTCTCCTTTTGGGGGATCAGCCCCAGCATTTT. Protein product: CASSLLLGDQPQHF.

This clonotype was counted ten times or more. The chain has TRBV7-8 and TRBJ2-7, with D maybe TRBD1 (6 bases). The CDR3 runs 13 residues. Trimming took 5 bases from V and 6 from J, leaving 14 bases between them. Germline V CDR1 and CDR2: SGHVS, FQNEAQ. CDR3 sequence: CASSPTGLREQYF. For the CDR3, the DNA is TGTGCCAGCAGCCCGACAGGTCTGCGCGAGCAGTACTTC.

In DNA form, the CDR3 reads TGTGCCAGCAGTTTACAGACAGGGGGGAACGAGCAGTACTTC. This encodes CASSLQTGGNEQYF. The chain employs TRBV12-3 or TRBV12-4 and TRBJ2-7; 9 bases are shared with TRBD1. This CDR3 is built from 14 residues. V lost 2 bases and J lost 5; bases outside the gene matches: 4.

This clonotype was observed many times. The CDR3 nucleotides read TGCAGTGCTAGTCCACGGCTGGAGACTGAAGCTTTCTTT. Its protein is CSASPRLETEAFF. The chain is built from TRBV20-1 and TRBJ1-1; D remains unclear. The germline gives CDR1 DFQATT, CDR2 SNEGSKA (reference sequence). V was clipped by 3 bases and J by 5 bases, with 13 bases between them. The CDR3 covers 13 residues.

The J gene is TRBJ2-3, the V gene TRBV30; the match to TRBD2 covers 11 bases. This CDR3 has 16 amino acids. Germline V gene data show CDR1 as GTSNPN and CDR2 as SVGIG (reference sequence). V was clipped by 4 bases and J by 8 bases; unmatched bases: 14. The CDR3 protein is CAWTPLTSGGEGTQYF. CDR3 DNA: TGTGCCTGGACCCCCCTTACTAGCGGGGGAGAGGGTACGCAGTATTTT.

This clonotype was found many times. The V and J genes are TRBV7-3 and TRBJ1-6; D might be TRBD1 (5 bases). CDR1 and CDR2 (germline): SGHTA, FQGTGA. The germline V and J ends were trimmed by 2 bases and 7 bases, with 12 bases remaining between them. CDR3 length equals 15 residues. For the CDR3, the DNA is TGTGCCAGCAGCTTAGTGGGGGACCGAAATTCACCCCTCCACTTT. It translates to CASSLVGDRNSPLHF.

In the case of this clonotype: Since a much larger clone is just one base distant, this may be a read error. The chain joins TRBV7-9 to TRBJ2-7, with D possibly TRBD1 on 6 matching bases. The length of the CDR3 is 14 residues. Per germline, CDR1 SEHNR and CDR2 FQNEAQ (reference sequence). The CDR3 loop is CASNPDRFSYGQYF. Written as DNA, the CDR3 is TGTGCCAGCAACCCGGACAGATTCTCCTACGGGCAGTACTTC.

This clonotype was observed at least ten times. This sequence joins TRBV6-1 and TRBJ1-1; maybe TRBD1 (5 bases). CDR1 and CDR2 (germline): MNHNS, SASEGT. This CDR3 spans 15 amino acids. Trimming took off 3 bases at V and 2 bases at J, with 13 bases between the two ends. The CDR3 sequence: CASSEWSQGNTEAFF. The CDR3 nucleotides read TGTGCCAGCAGTGAGTGGTCCCAGGGAAACACTGAAGCTTTCTTT.

The chain links TRBV7-3 to TRBJ1-3; D not resolved. Deletions cut 5 bases from V and 2 bases from J, with 13 bases between. Per germline, CDR1 SGHTA and CDR2 FQGTGA. The CDR3 sequence is 15 residues long. The DNA for the CDR3 is TGTGCCAGCAGCCGCGGACTTGGGGCTGGAAACACCATATATTTT. It encodes CASSRGLGAGNTIYF.

This chain links TRBV11-2 with TRBJ1-5; a possible D gene is TRBD1 (6 bases). Germline V gene lookup returns CDR1 SGHAT and CDR2 FQNNGV. The CDR3 is made up of 15 amino acids. V was trimmed by 0 bases and J by 9 bases, leaving 15 bases between them. CDR3 residues: CASSLDLGASGPQHF. The CDR3 DNA is TGTGCCAGCAGCTTAGATCTGGGGGCTAGCGGGCCCCAGCATTTT.

This chain joins TRBV13 and TRBJ2-3; 11 bases fit TRBD1. The CDR3 totals 17 residues. Germline loops: CDR1 PRHDT, CDR2 FYEKMQ (reference sequence). V lost 4 bases, J lost 4 bases, and 10 bases stayed unmatched. The CDR3 region has the DNA TGTGCCAGCAGCTCCCTTGGACAGGGGGCTTTCCCAGATACGCAGTATTTT. Encoded protein: CASSSLGQGAFPDTQYF.

This clonotype was seen only a few times. Since a much larger clone is just one base distant, this may be a read error. The chain has TRBV27 and TRBJ1-1; no clear D gene. V was pared by 3 bases and J by 0 bases, with 8 bases between. The CDR3 contains 14 residues. The germline CDR1 and CDR2 sequences are MNHEY and SMNVEV (reference sequence). The CDR3 spells CASSFHGMNTEAFF. The CDR3 region has the DNA TGTGCCAGCAGTTTTCATGGGATGAACACTGAAGCTTTCTTT.

This clonotype was counted ten times or more. The chain couples TRBV10-1 to TRBJ2-5; D remains unclear. The germline V gene has CDR1 WNHNN and CDR2 SYGVQD (reference sequence). The CDR3 extends over 14 amino acids. Trimming took off 0 bases at V and 5 bases at J, with 10 bases between the two ends. This CDR3 is CASSESGVAETQYF. CDR3 nucleotides: TGCGCCAGCAGTGAGTCTGGGGTCGCTGAGACCCAGTACTTC.

This clonotype was observed a few times. The V and J genes are TRBV4-1 and TRBJ1-5; D gene uncertain. CDR1 and CDR2 from the germline V gene are MGHRA and YSYEKL. Trimming took off 2 bases at V and 0 bases at J, with 11 bases between the two ends. The CDR3 is made up of 16 amino acids. The DNA of the CDR3 is TGCGCCAGCAGCCAATCGGGTCCCTATAGCAATCAGCCCCAGCATTTT. Its protein is CASSQSGPYSNQPQHF.

The V call is TRBV10-3, the J call TRBJ1-2, with a tentative D call TRBD1 (5 bases). Between the trimmed V and J ends, which lost 5 bases and 8 bases, there was a span of 18 bases. Germline CDR1 is ENHRY and CDR2 is SYGVKD. CDR3 length: 14 amino acids. CDR3 bases: TGTGCCATCAGTCTGACCCAACCCGGACAAGGCTACACCTTC. It yields the protein CAISLTQPGQGYTF.

This clonotype appeared many times. The CDR3 region is CASSPSTGSGNTIYF. CDR3 DNA sequence: TGTGCCAGCTCTCCAAGCACGGGCTCTGGAAACACCATATATTTT. The chain carries TRBV18 and TRBJ1-3; D uncertain. The V gene lost 6 bases and the J gene lost 0 bases, with 12 bases spanning the gap. The length of the CDR3 is 15 residues. Germline CDR1 and CDR2: KGHSH and LQKENI.

CDR3 sequence: CASSDRTFQETQYF. The CDR3 DNA reads TGTGCCAGCAGTGATCGGACCTTCCAAGAGACCCAGTACTTC. The chain combines TRBV6-1 with TRBJ2-5; no clear D. From germline, CDR1 is MNHNS and CDR2 SASEGT. The CDR3 has 14 amino acids. Between the trimmed V and J ends, which lost 3 bases and 1 base, there was a span of 9 bases.

The chain couples TRBV19 to TRBJ1-5, with 7 bases fitting TRBD1. There are 15 residues in the CDR3. J lost 1 base, V lost 3 bases, and 3 bases had no gene match. Germline V gene lookup returns CDR1 LNHDA and CDR2 SQIVND (reference sequence). CDR3 coding DNA: TGTGCCAGTAGTATCCAGGGGGACAGCAATCAGCCCCAGCATTTT. It codes for CASSIQGDSNQPQHF.

The table lists this clonotype with many counts. This CDR3 reads CAWSGSVMGNSNQPQHF. CDR3 nucleotides: TGTGCCTGGAGTGGGTCCGTTATGGGTAATAGCAATCAGCCCCAGCATTTT. V gene TRBV30 combines with J gene TRBJ1-5; D gene uncertain. Germline V gene sequence: CDR1 GTSNPN, CDR2 SVGIG (reference sequence). Trimming left V 1 base short and J 0 bases short, with 16 bases between. The CDR3 runs to 17 residues.

This clonotype was picked up a small number of times. V gene TRBV4-1 combines with J gene TRBJ2-7; 7 bases line up with TRBD1. This CDR3 is built from 15 residues. The germline V gene encodes CDR1 MGHRA and CDR2 YSYEKL. J was trimmed by 3 bases and V by 5 bases; bases with no gene match: 10. CDR3 in DNA: TGCGCCAGCAGCGAGGGTTGGACAGGTCGCTACGAGCAGTACTTC. Its translation: CASSEGWTGRYEQYF.

This clonotype has at least ten counts. The chain carries TRBV11-2 and TRBJ2-7; 8 positions agree with TRBD1. The germline V gene encodes CDR1 SGHAT and CDR2 FQNNGV. Losses at the gene ends were 5 bases for V and 5 bases for J; bases not matched to a gene: 2. CDR3 size: 12 residues. The CDR3 reads CASSADRDEQYF. CDR3 bases: TGTGCCAGCAGCGCGGACAGGGACGAGCAGTACTTC.

The gene calls are TRBV4-1 and TRBJ1-1; D is perhaps TRBD1 (6 bases). Germline CDR1 is MGHRA and CDR2 is YSYEKL. V shed 0 bases and J shed 4 bases, with 9 bases lying between them. The CDR3 spans 14 residues. CDR3 DNA sequence: TGCGCCAGCAGCCAAGATGTAGGGGGCACTGAAGCTTTCTTT. As protein: CASSQDVGGTEAFF.